Listed below are T cell receptor beta chains from one sample, sequenced in a study of spatial heterogeneity in lung cancer. TCRdb recomputed calls from the 5' RACE reads with MiXCR, one row per CDR3 protein. Of over 10,000 distinct CDR3 sequences in the sample, 5% to 6% were seen once. The source was lung tumor tissue, collected at surgery. These receptors came from a female donor with early-stage non-small cell lung cancer. CDR3s include the opening cysteine and the closing phenylalanine or tryptophan. D genes are given only for firm matches. Expanded clones are given a class, and other clones once, few, many or no size at all.

D gene	V gene	J gene	clone size	CDR3 DNA	CDR3 protein
-	TRBV7-9	TRBJ1-5	medium-sized	TGTGCCAGCAGCCACGGAGGGCAGCCCCAGCATTTT	CASSHGGQPQHF
TRBD1	TRBV4-2	TRBJ1-1	-	TGTGCCAGCAGCCCCTCGGGACAGGGGGGATACACTGAAGCTTTCTTT	CASSPSGQGGYTEAFF
TRBD2	TRBV12-3/TRBV12-4	TRBJ2-2	-	TGTGCCAGCAGTGGTAGCTGGGGGGGATCCGGGGAGCTGTTTTTT	CASSGSWGGSGELFF
-	TRBV7-9	TRBJ1-6	-	TGTGCCAGCAGCTCCCAGGGAGGGCCTTCACCCCTCCACTTT	CASSSQGGPSPLHF
-	TRBV12-3/TRBV12-4	TRBJ1-5	many	TGTGCCAGCAGTTTAGATAGGGGGCCCCAGCATTTT	CASSLDRGPQHF
-	TRBV7-9	TRBJ1-2	many	TGTGCCAGCAGCTACGGGGCTGGAGACTATGGCTACACCTTC	CASSYGAGDYGYTF
-	TRBV6-5	TRBJ2-1	many	TGTGCCAGCAGGGCCGGGACGGTAAGCTCCTACAATGAGCAGTTCTTC	CASRAGTVSSYNEQFF
TRBD2	TRBV30	TRBJ2-5	many	TGTGCCTGGAGTGTAGCGGGGGCCCCCGGAAAGACCCAGTACTTC	CAWSVAGAPGKTQYF
TRBD1	TRBV7-2	TRBJ1-5	many	TGTGCCAGCAGCACAATTACAGGGGCCAATCAGCCCCAGCATTTT	CASSTITGANQPQHF
-	TRBV24-1	TRBJ2-7	many	TGTGCCACCACGGGCGAGCAGTACTTC	CATTGEQYF
TRBD2	TRBV9	TRBJ2-5	many	TGTGCCAGCACCACGCGGGGGGGCAGCGAGGAGACCCAGTACTTC	CASTTRGGSEETQYF
-	TRBV7-6	TRBJ1-3	many	TGTGCCAGCAGCTTCTCCCCTGGAAACACCATATATTTT	CASSFSPGNTIYF
-	TRBV7-8	TRBJ2-3	medium-sized	TGTGCCAGCAGCTTAGACTGGGGGGATACGCAGTATTTT	CASSLDWGDTQYF
TRBD1	TRBV12-3/TRBV12-4	TRBJ1-6	many	TGTGCCAGCAGTTTAGGGACAGGGTTACCCCTCCACTTT	CASSLGTGLPLHF
-	TRBV5-1	TRBJ1-1	many	TGCGCCAGCAGGCAAGGTAGAACAGGAACTGAAGCTTTCTTT	CASRQGRTGTEAFF
TRBD1	TRBV12-5	TRBJ1-2	medium-sized	TGTGCTAGTGGTTCGCCAAGGACAGGGATCTATGGCTACACCTTC	CASGSPRTGIYGYTF
-	TRBV7-9	TRBJ1-2	many	TGTGCCAGCAGCTTCGGCCCCATCCCGGGCCAGGGAGATCTTAACTATGGCTACACCTTC	CASSFGPIPGQGDLNYGYTF
-	TRBV7-9	TRBJ1-1	medium-sized	TGTGCCTCCAGGGACCCTTCCAGGACTCTTAAAGCTTTCTTT	CASRDPSRTLKAFF
TRBD2	TRBV20-1	TRBJ2-7	medium-sized	TGCAGTGCTAGATCCCGACTAGCGGGGGGAGAGCAGTACTTC	CSARSRLAGGEQYF
-	TRBV6-5	TRBJ2-1	many	TGTGCCAGCAGAAACAGATACAATGAGCAGTTCTTC	CASRNRYNEQFF
-	TRBV6-5	TRBJ1-2	many	TGTGCCAGCAGTTACGCCGGGCAGGGGTACTATGGCTACACCTTC	CASSYAGQGYYGYTF
-	TRBV20-1	TRBJ1-1	many	TGCAGTGCCGCCGTAATCGGAGCTTTCTTT	CSAAVIGAFF
TRBD2	TRBV7-2	TRBJ2-7	many	TGTGCCAGCAGCCCCTCGCTAGCGGGGTCGCGCTACGAGCAGTACTTC	CASSPSLAGSRYEQYF
-	TRBV30	TRBJ2-1	many	TGTGCCTGGAGTGTACGGGCCATGGCTGGCGAGTTCTTC	CAWSVRAMAGEFF
-	TRBV27	TRBJ2-2	medium-sized	TGTGCCAGCAGTTCCCGGAACACCGGGGAGCTGTTTTTT	CASSSRNTGELFF
TRBD1	TRBV29-1	TRBJ1-2	medium-sized	TGCAGCGCTTATTCGACAGGGATCTATGGCTACACCTTC	CSAYSTGIYGYTF
-	TRBV7-2	TRBJ2-7	many	TGTGCCAGCAGCTTCATGGCGGGGATGCGCTCCTACGAGCAGTACTTC	CASSFMAGMRSYEQYF
TRBD2	TRBV7-9	TRBJ2-1	medium-sized	TGTGCCAGCACCCCTAGCGGGACCTACAATGAGCAGTTCTTC	CASTPSGTYNEQFF
TRBD1	TRBV9	TRBJ2-3	many	TGTGCCAGCAGCGGGGACAGGGGCACAGATACGCAGTATTTT	CASSGDRGTDTQYF
-	TRBV6-4	TRBJ2-1	many	TGTGCCAGCAGTGGCCCAAGTAGGGATGGGTCCTACAATGAGCAGTTCTTC	CASSGPSRDGSYNEQFF
-	TRBV4-3	TRBJ2-7	many	TGCGCCAGCAGCCCCTACGGGGCGGGTACCAAAGGAGAGCAGTACTTC	CASSPYGAGTKGEQYF